A selection of T cell receptor beta chains follows, all from one sample in a study of metastatic and nonmetastatic thyroid tumors. TCRdb reprocessed the PCR reads using MiXCR. The sample holds 26,000 or so clones, over 15% seen once. The sample was blood. The source of these receptors is a male donor with papillary thyroid cancer or a benign thyroid nodule (not recorded which). Some clones in this sample may be carry-over from other donors' samples. Each CDR3 is given with its conserved first and last residue. Each record gives: D gene, V gene, J gene, CDR3 protein. D genes are given only for firm matches.

.,TRBV7-2,TRBJ2-7,CASSSYGGNEQYF
.,TRBV30,TRBJ1-2,CAWSDGGNYGYTF
.,TRBV6-4,TRBJ1-5,CASGGGNNQPQHF
TRBD2,TRBV4-2,TRBJ2-3,CASSRDPTSGSLSTDTQYF
.,TRBV6-1,TRBJ2-1,CASSEGLGFEFF
.,TRBV7-6,TRBJ2-7,CASSSGFLGYEQYF
TRBD2,TRBV3-1,TRBJ2-2,CASSPSGRDTGELFF
.,TRBV5-1,TRBJ1-1,CASSLGRGGNTEAFF
.,TRBV20-1,TRBJ2-1,CSASVANNEQFF
TRBD1,TRBV11-2,TRBJ2-7,CASSLDPFFGTGTYEQYF
TRBD1,TRBV6-4,TRBJ2-5,CASSDTDRGETQYF
.,TRBV18,TRBJ2-7,CASSTAGARDEQYF
.,TRBV15,TRBJ1-5,CATSRGGNQPQHF
TRBD2,TRBV5-1,TRBJ2-1,CASSLAGDPYNEQFF
TRBD2,TRBV6-5,TRBJ2-1,CASSYVSSGSNEQFF
.,TRBV14,TRBJ2-1,CASSQDTGTLYNEQFF
.,TRBV25-1,TRBJ2-2,CASADSLDTGELFF
.,TRBV9,TRBJ2-7,CASSVGHGTRYEQYF
TRBD1,TRBV20-1,TRBJ1-2,CSAQGQENYGYTF
TRBD2,TRBV25-1,TRBJ2-7,CASSEGGLTHSYEQYF
TRBD2,TRBV6-2/TRBV6-3,TRBJ2-7,CASSFGDGLAAYEQYF
.,TRBV6-1,TRBJ1-1,CASSWIGRANTEAFF
TRBD1,TRBV20-1,TRBJ1-1,CSASRRTGADWDTEAFF
.,TRBV6-4,TRBJ2-1,CASTDGVGEQFF
TRBD2,TRBV20-1,TRBJ2-7,CSADTSVYEQYF
TRBD2,TRBV7-2,TRBJ2-1,CASSFLAGEFSGEQFF
.,TRBV6-1,TRBJ1-6,CASSASSGATRSPLHF
TRBD1,TRBV19,TRBJ1-4,CASGPGQINEKLFF
TRBD1,TRBV7-3,TRBJ1-2,CASSRTGGSGYTF
.,TRBV30,TRBJ1-5,CAWSVGPGDRNQPQHF
.,TRBV6-4,TRBJ2-5,CASSPWGRGETQYF
TRBD2,TRBV11-1,TRBJ2-1,CASSWSGSEANEQFF
.,TRBV6-9,TRBJ1-2,CASSYGGDGSYTF
.,TRBV29-1,TRBJ2-1,CSVDAAGINYNEQFF
.,TRBV19,TRBJ2-2,CASSMKLSGELFF
.,TRBV9,TRBJ2-6,CASSAGTPSSGANVLTF
TRBD1,TRBV9,TRBJ1-2,CASSGQGYGYTF
.,TRBV7-8,TRBJ2-6,CASSFLGLDLSGANVLTF
TRBD2,TRBV20-1,TRBJ2-3,CSATPTSGGGASTDTQYF
.,TRBV20-1,TRBJ1-1,CSAPKVAGEVGEAFF
TRBD1,TRBV7-9,TRBJ1-4,CASSPQTGGGGNEKLFF
.,TRBV28,TRBJ1-5,CASSLTDSNQPQHF
.,TRBV19,TRBJ2-7,CASSIGGYEQYF
.,TRBV7-9,TRBJ1-4,CASGGAPKLDEKLFF
.,TRBV20-1,TRBJ2-7,CSARDSVTSSGEQYF
.,TRBV7-3,TRBJ1-1,CASSRREATEAFF
.,TRBV29-1,TRBJ1-2,CSVRTGTGYGYTF
.,TRBV28,TRBJ2-1,CASSFGSSSYNEQFF
TRBD2,TRBV6-4,TRBJ2-7,CASSDSSGARYEQYF
TRBD1,TRBV24-1,TRBJ1-2,CATSDLRQGYGYTF
.,TRBV2,TRBJ1-2,CASSESRGANYGYTF
.,TRBV5-5,TRBJ1-2,CASSLYLPGPGRGYTF
.,TRBV28,TRBJ2-1,CASSLDGATNEFF
.,TRBV5-5,TRBJ2-1,CASSLVSEYNEQFF
.,TRBV27,TRBJ2-1,CAGSLFAGGHEQFF
.,TRBV6-1,TRBJ1-1,CASSEARRFEASF
TRBD1,TRBV20-1,TRBJ2-7,CSARSPGQGVYEQYF
TRBD2,TRBV6-1,TRBJ2-1,CASSIPGLARYNEQFF
TRBD2,TRBV28,TRBJ2-5,CASRASGSWETQYF